This entry concerns a single TCR beta chain. What it recognizes is unknown. Relative to the germline gene, one junction end is altered; a read error may explain this. The template was RNA from unsorted bulk tissue. Distant lung tissue was collected more than 3 cm away from the tumor edge. CDR3 length equals 13 residues. The germline CDR1 and CDR2 sequences are SQVTM and ANQGSEA. A modified ARM-PCR protocol with three rounds of nested PCR amplified TCRbeta. TCRdb recomputed calls from the multiplex PCR reads with MiXCR, one row per CDR3 protein. The sample includes 98,000 or so distinct CDR3 sequences, 80% of them seen just once. This record comes from a study of tumor and adjacent non-tumor tissue in lung cancer. Looking at the study overall: The patients, roughly 9 men and roughly 5 women, were about 30 to 85 with stage I to III disease. Each sample yielded about 4.17 million productive TCRbeta reads on average. Study-wide points: TCR diversity was significantly greater in tumor than normal lung tissue.

V gene TRBV29-1 combines with J gene TRBJ2-3, with D uncertain. This clonotype was obtained from a man in his 60s with small cell lung cancer. Sequencing input: distant non-tumor lung tissue. DNA for the CDR3: TGCAGCGTTGAGTCAACTGGCACTGATACACAGTATTTT. It encodes CSVESTGTDTQYF.